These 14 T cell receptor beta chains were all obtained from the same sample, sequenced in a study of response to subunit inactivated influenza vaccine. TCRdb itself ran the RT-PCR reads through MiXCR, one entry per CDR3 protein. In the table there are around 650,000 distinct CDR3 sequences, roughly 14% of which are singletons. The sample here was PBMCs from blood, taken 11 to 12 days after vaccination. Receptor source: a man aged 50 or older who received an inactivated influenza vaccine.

CDR3 loop: CASSQDLWIGELFF. The CDR3 nucleotides are TGCGCCAGCAGCCAAGATTTGTGGATCGGGGAGCTGTTTTTT. The rearrangement uses TRBV4-3 and TRBJ2-2; no clear D gene. The V gene's germline CDR1 is LGHNA and CDR2 YSLEER. The CDR3 covers 14 residues. Trimming shortened V by 0 bases and J by 7 bases, and 9 bases separated the two germline ends.

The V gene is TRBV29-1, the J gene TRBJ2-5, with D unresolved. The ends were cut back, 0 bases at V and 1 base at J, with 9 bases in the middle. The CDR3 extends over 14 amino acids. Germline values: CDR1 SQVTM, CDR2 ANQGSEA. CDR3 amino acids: CSVEDSPIQETQYF. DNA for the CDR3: TGCAGCGTTGAAGACAGCCCCATCCAAGAGACCCAGTACTTC.

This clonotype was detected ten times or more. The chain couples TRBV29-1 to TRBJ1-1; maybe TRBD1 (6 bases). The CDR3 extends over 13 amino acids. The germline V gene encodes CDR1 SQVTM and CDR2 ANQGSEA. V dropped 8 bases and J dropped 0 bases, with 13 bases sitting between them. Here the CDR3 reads CSLSRTVNTEAFF. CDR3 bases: TGCAGCCTATCCAGGACAGTGAACACTGAAGCTTTCTTT.

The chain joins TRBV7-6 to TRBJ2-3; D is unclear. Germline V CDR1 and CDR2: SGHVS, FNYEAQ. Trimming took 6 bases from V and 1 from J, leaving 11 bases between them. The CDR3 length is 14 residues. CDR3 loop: CASRPGIGTDTQYF. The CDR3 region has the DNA TGTGCCAGCAGACCTGGGATCGGCACAGATACGCAGTATTTT.

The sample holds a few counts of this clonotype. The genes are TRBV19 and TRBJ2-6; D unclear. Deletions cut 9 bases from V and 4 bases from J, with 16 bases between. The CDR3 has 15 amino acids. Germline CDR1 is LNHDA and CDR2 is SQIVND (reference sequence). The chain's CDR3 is CASGSNLAGANVLTF. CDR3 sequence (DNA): TGTGCCAGCGGTTCGAACCTCGCCGGGGCCAACGTCCTGACTTTC.

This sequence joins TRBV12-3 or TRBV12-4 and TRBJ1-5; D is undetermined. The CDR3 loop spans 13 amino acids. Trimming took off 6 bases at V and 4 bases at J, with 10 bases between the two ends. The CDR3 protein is CASSTFGNQPQHF. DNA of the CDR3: TGTGCCAGCAGCACTTTTGGGAATCAGCCCCAGCATTTT.

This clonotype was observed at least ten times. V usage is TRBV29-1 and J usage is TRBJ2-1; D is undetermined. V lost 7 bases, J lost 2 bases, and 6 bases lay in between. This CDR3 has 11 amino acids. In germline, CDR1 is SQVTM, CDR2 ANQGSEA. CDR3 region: CSAPAYNEQFF. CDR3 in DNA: TGCAGCGCCCCAGCCTACAATGAGCAGTTCTTC.

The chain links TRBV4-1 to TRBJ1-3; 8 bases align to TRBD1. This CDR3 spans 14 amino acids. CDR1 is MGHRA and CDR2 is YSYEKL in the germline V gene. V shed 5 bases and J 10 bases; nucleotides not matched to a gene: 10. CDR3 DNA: TGCGCCAGCAGCGAAGGACAGGGAGGAGCTACCATATATTTT. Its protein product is CASSEGQGGATIYF.

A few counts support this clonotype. The CDR3 bases are TGTGCCAGCAGTTACTCTCCGACTAGCGGGGTCTACAATGAGCAGTTCTTC. Translation: CASSYSPTSGVYNEQFF. The chain carries TRBV6-5 and TRBJ2-1, with 11 bases lining up with TRBD2. Unmatched junction bases numbered 4, after V lost 0 bases and J lost 3 bases. The CDR3 covers 17 residues. CDR1 and CDR2 (germline): MNHEY, SVGAGI.

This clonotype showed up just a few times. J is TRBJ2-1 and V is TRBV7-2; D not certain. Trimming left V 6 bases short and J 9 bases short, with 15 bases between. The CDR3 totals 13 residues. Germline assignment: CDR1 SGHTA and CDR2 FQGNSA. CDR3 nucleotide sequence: TGTGCCAGCAGGGACCCTCACCTTCGTGAGCAGTTCTTC. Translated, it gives CASRDPHLREQFF. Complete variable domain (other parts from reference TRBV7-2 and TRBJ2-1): GAGVSQSPSNKVTEKGKDVELRCDPISGHTALYWYRQSLGQGLEFLIYFQGNSAPDKSGLPSDRFSAERTGGSVSTLTIQRTQQEDSAVYLCASRDPHLREQFFGPGTRLTVL.

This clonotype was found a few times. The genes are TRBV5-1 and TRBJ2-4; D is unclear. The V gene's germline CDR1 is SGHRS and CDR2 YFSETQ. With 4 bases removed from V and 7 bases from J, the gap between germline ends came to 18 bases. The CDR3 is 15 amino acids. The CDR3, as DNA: TGCGCCAGCAGCCACGCGCCAGGAGTCGAGAACATTCAGTACTTC. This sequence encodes CASSHAPGVENIQYF.

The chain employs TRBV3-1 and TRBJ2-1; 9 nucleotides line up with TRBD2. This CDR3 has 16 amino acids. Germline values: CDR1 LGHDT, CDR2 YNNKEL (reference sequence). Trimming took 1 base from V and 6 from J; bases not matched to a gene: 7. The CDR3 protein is CASSQGLTSGGNEQFF. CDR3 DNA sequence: TGTGCCAGCAGCCAAGGACTGACTAGCGGAGGCAATGAGCAGTTCTTC.

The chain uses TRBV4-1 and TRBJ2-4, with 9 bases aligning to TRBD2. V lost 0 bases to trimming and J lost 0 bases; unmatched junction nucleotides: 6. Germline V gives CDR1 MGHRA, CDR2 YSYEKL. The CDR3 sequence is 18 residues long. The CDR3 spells CASSQEGSGGVAKNIQYF. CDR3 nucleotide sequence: TGCGCCAGCAGCCAAGAGGGTAGCGGGGGCGTAGCCAAAAACATTCAGTACTTC.

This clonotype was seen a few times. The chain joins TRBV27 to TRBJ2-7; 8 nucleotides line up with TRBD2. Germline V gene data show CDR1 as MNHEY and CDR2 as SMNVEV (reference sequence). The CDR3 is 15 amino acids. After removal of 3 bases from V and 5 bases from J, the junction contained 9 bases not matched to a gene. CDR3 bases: TGTGCCAGCAGTTTGTACCCGGGACTAGGTAACGAGCAGTACTTC. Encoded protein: CASSLYPGLGNEQYF.